Following are 21 T cell receptor beta chains from one sample sequenced in a study of T cell repertoires in cytomegalovirus infection. One entry per CDR3 protein results from TCRdb running MiXCR on the reads. This sample carries a few hundred thousand distinct CDR3 sequences, approximately 25% of them seen once, and the ten largest clones take about an eighth. These receptors' antigens are unknown. The specimen was cultured PBMCs, collected from culture after CMV antigen stimulation. The receptors shown here come from a human donor in good health (CMV status not recorded). Some clones in this sample may be carry-over from other donors' samples.

V usage is TRBV7-2 and J usage is TRBJ1-1, with 8 positions matching TRBD1. Germline V gene data show CDR1 as SGHTA and CDR2 as FQGNSA. V trimming: 5 bases; J trimming: 0 bases; junction bases outside the gene matches: 2. CDR3 length: 14 residues. For the CDR3, the DNA is TGTGCCAGCAGCCTACAGGGGGTGAACACTGAAGCTTTCTTT. Translating it yields CASSLQGVNTEAFF. Based on the CDR3 plus reference TRBV7-2 and TRBJ1-1, the full variable domain is GAGVSQSPSNKVTEKGKDVELRCDPISGHTALYWYRQSLGQGLEFLIYFQGNSAPDKSGLPSDRFSAERTGGSVSTLTIQRTQQEDSAVYLCASSLQGVNTEAFFGQGTRLTVV.

This clonotype has just a few counts. V is TRBV4-1 and J is TRBJ2-7; 9 bases are a match to TRBD1. V shed 0 bases, J shed 3 bases, and the junction held 6 bases outside the gene matches. The CDR3 totals 16 residues. Germline CDR1 MGHRA, CDR2 YSYEKL. The CDR3 bases are TGCGCCAGCAGCCAAGAGAGGACAGGGGAGGGCTACGAGCAGTACTTC. This translates into CASSQERTGEGYEQYF.

The chain carries TRBV19 and TRBJ1-6; tentatively, D is TRBD1 (5 bases). This CDR3 spans 14 amino acids. V was shortened by 4 bases and J by 5 bases, with 9 bases between the two germline ends. Germline values: CDR1 LNHDA, CDR2 SQIVND (reference sequence). CDR3 amino acids: CASSTGRDNSPLHF. The CDR3 DNA reads TGTGCCAGTAGTACGGGCAGGGATAATTCACCCCTCCACTTT.

This clonotype came up a few times. J is TRBJ2-7 and V is TRBV19; D perhaps matches TRBD2 (6 bases). Trimming took off 4 bases at V and 6 bases at J, with 16 bases between the two ends. The CDR3 is 14 residues long. CDR1 is LNHDA and CDR2 is SQIVND in the germline V gene (reference sequence). As DNA, the CDR3 is TGTGCCAGTAGTAAACCATACCGGGACTCCGAGCAGTACTTC. It is translated as CASSKPYRDSEQYF. The variable domain in full, completed from reference TRBV19 and TRBJ2-7, reads DGGITQSPKYLFRKEGQNVTLSCEQNLNHDAMYWYRQDPGQGLRLIYYSQIVNDFQKGDIAEGYSVSREKKESFPLTVTSAQKNPTAFYLCASSKPYRDSEQYFGPGTRLTVT.

The chain couples TRBV10-3 to TRBJ2-3, with TRBD2 matching over 14 bases. Germline CDR1 is ENHRY and CDR2 is SYGVKD. The CDR3 runs to 21 residues. Trimming cost V 8 bases and J 6 bases; bases outside gene matches: 25. Here the CDR3 reads CAIEATLGLAGVGVELDTQYF. CDR3 nucleotide sequence: TGTGCCATCGAGGCAACCTTGGGACTAGCGGGAGTAGGAGTCGAGCTGGATACGCAGTATTTT.

This clonotype came up a few times. The J gene is TRBJ2-5, the V gene TRBV28, with D possibly being TRBD1 or TRBD2 (6 bases each). V lost 1 base and J 5 bases, leaving 20 bases between the germline ends. Germline CDR1 reads MDHEN; CDR2 reads SYDVKM. The CDR3 has 17 amino acids. CDR3 residues: CASSLLRSGAGRETQYF. The CDR3 nucleotides read TGTGCCAGCAGTTTATTACGTTCGGGGGCTGGTAGGGAGACCCAGTACTTC.

CDR3 protein: CASSYRSGMYNEQFF. The DNA of the CDR3 is TGTGCCAGCAGTTACCGAAGCGGAATGTACAATGAGCAGTTCTTC. The chain carries TRBV6-2 or TRBV6-3 and TRBJ2-1; tentative D call: TRBD2 (5 bases). The V end lost 2 bases, the J end lost 4 bases, and 12 bases lay between the germline ends. The CDR3 sequence is 15 residues long. Germline CDR1 reads MNHEY; CDR2 reads SVGEGT.

This clonotype was seen only a few times. The V gene is TRBV7-6, the J gene TRBJ2-2, with a possible D match to TRBD2 (5 bases). This CDR3 has 16 residues. Trimming took 1 base from V and 4 from J, leaving 13 bases between them. Germline-derived CDR1 and CDR2 are SGHVS and FNYEAQ. DNA of the CDR3: TGTGCCAGCAGCTTAGACGACCGGGGTTCCACCGGGGAGCTGTTTTTT. Its translation: CASSLDDRGSTGELFF.

This clonotype was picked up a small number of times. This chain connects TRBV19 to TRBJ2-1; TRBD1 might be the D (6 bases). CDR1 and CDR2 (germline): LNHDA, SQIVND (reference sequence). This CDR3 comprises 15 residues. Trimming left V 2 bases short and J 7 bases short, with 15 bases between. In nucleotides, the CDR3 is TGTGCCAGTAGTATAAGCAGCAGGGGTGCTAATGAGCAGTTCTTC. Residues: CASSISSRGANEQFF.

The chain has TRBV27 and TRBJ1-2; tentative D call: TRBD1 (5 bases). The CDR3 is 14 residues long. Germline CDR1 reads MNHEY; CDR2 reads SMNVEV (reference sequence). V was shortened by 4 bases and J by 4 bases, with 13 bases between the two germline ends. This CDR3 is CASSWDGGFYGYTF. CDR3 coding DNA: TGTGCCAGCAGTTGGGACGGTGGATTCTATGGCTACACCTTC.

This chain connects TRBV28 to TRBJ1-2; D unclear. V lost 1 base to trimming and J lost 6 bases, with 9 bases between them. The CDR3 contains 13 residues. CDR1 MDHEN and CDR2 SYDVKM come from the germline V gene. CDR3 nucleotide sequence: TGTGCCAGCAGTTTATTGGGTAGGGATGGCTACACCTTC. Encoded protein: CASSLLGRDGYTF.

This clonotype was seen many times. The chain links TRBV7-9 to TRBJ2-5, with 14 bases that match TRBD2. V dropped 5 bases and J dropped 3; count of bases not matched to a gene: 8. This CDR3 region has 17 residues. The germline V gene encodes CDR1 SEHNR and CDR2 FQNEAQ (reference sequence). This CDR3 is CASSIRTSGRWEETQYF. The DNA for the CDR3 is TGTGCCAGCAGCATCAGGACTAGCGGGAGGTGGGAAGAGACCCAGTACTTC.

The CDR3 loop reads CASSLDSYTGELFF. The CDR3 DNA reads TGTGCCAGCAGCCTAGACAGTTACACCGGGGAGCTGTTTTTT. This chain joins TRBV5-4 and TRBJ2-2; possibly TRBD1 for D (5 bases). V lost 4 bases and J 3 bases, leaving 10 bases between the germline ends. CDR3 size: 14 residues. The germline gives CDR1 SGHNT, CDR2 YYREEE (reference sequence).

The V and J genes are TRBV20-1 and TRBJ2-7, with 10 bases matching TRBD2. This CDR3 is 13 amino acids long. Germline V gene sequence: CDR1 DFQATT, CDR2 SNEGSKA (reference sequence). The trim removed 6 bases at V and 5 bases at J, leaving 7 bases unmatched. CDR3 bases: TGCAGTGCCGCACCTAGCGGGAGACACGAGCAGTACTTC. Protein sequence: CSAAPSGRHEQYF.

This clonotype appeared a few times. The DNA is left out, because the CDR3 cannot be placed on it with certainty; the CDR3 is given as TCRdb lists it. V gene TRBV12-3 or TRBV12-4 combines with J gene TRBJ1-5; the DNA was not compared with TRBD1, the D call given in the table. The CDR3 is 16 amino acids long, termini counted. This CDR3 is CASSTSTGGSNQPQHF.

J is TRBJ1-2 and V is TRBV20-1, with TRBD1 identical over 7 bases. Per germline, CDR1 DFQATT and CDR2 SNEGSKA (reference sequence). This CDR3 contains 15 residues. Trimming removed 6 bases from V and 2 bases from J; junction bases left unmatched: 12. CDR3 amino acids: CSAHPGQEANYGYTF. The DNA of the CDR3 is TGCAGTGCCCACCCCGGACAGGAGGCGAACTATGGCTACACCTTC.

This clonotype was detected only a few times. The V gene is TRBV7-2, the J gene TRBJ2-3; D gene uncertain. This CDR3 comprises 13 residues. V lost 4 bases to trimming and J lost 2 bases, with 7 bases between them. Looked up from germline, CDR1 is SGHTA and CDR2 is FQGNSA. CDR3 nucleotide sequence: TGTGCCAGCAGCTCATTCTCCACAGATACGCAGTATTTT. Protein: CASSSFSTDTQYF.

The chain carries TRBV4-3 and TRBJ2-7; 14 nucleotides align to TRBD2. The CDR3 is made up of 15 amino acids. With 4 bases clipped from V and 7 bases from J, the junction kept 6 bases outside the gene matches. Germline values: CDR1 LGHNA, CDR2 YSLEER. The CDR3 reads CASSPGLAGGVEQYF. CDR3 coding DNA: TGCGCCAGCAGCCCCGGACTAGCGGGAGGAGTTGAGCAGTACTTC.

This chain links TRBV6-2 or TRBV6-3 with TRBJ2-1; D is unclear. CDR1 is MNHEY and CDR2 is SVGEGT in the germline V gene. The CDR3 has 14 residues. V gave up 0 bases and J gave up 6 bases, with 9 bases separating them. In DNA, the CDR3 is TGTGCCAGCAGTTACTCGAGGCCAGGCAATGAGCAGTTCTTC. Its translation is CASSYSRPGNEQFF.

This chain connects TRBV7-9 to TRBJ2-7, with D perhaps TRBD2 (6 bases). V was trimmed by 5 bases and J by 6 bases, leaving 14 bases between them. The germline CDR1 and CDR2 sequences are SEHNR and FQNEAQ (reference sequence). The CDR3 covers 13 residues. This chain's CDR3 is CASSPLGGFEQYF. In DNA, the CDR3 is TGTGCCAGCAGCCCCCTGGGGGGTTTCGAGCAGTACTTC.

This clonotype has a count of ten or more. The CDR3 reads CASSLAVLFYGYTF. CDR3 bases: TGTGCCAGCAGCTTAGCAGTCCTTTTCTATGGCTACACCTTC. The J gene is TRBJ1-2, the V gene TRBV7-2; D unclear. Germline CDR1 reads SGHTA; CDR2 reads FQGNSA. Trimming shortened V by 0 bases and J by 4 bases, and 9 bases separated the two germline ends. The CDR3 has 14 residues. Complete variable domain (other parts from reference TRBV7-2 and TRBJ1-2): GAGVSQSPSNKVTEKGKDVELRCDPISGHTALYWYRQSLGQGLEFLIYFQGNSAPDKSGLPSDRFSAERTGGSVSTLTIQRTQQEDSAVYLCASSLAVLFYGYTFGSGTRLTVV.